This T cell receptor (beta chain) emerged from a study of OX40 agonist ivuxolimab in advanced cancers. Study-wide results and limits: The study found among the lowest clonal expansion in partial responders at 0.1-3.0 mg/kg.

Sequencing used immunoSEQ multiplex PCR; TCRdb keeps in-frame clones, though not all of them. The sample contains 87,000 or so clones, around 85% of which appear only once. This clone is a singleton in its sample. Its matching antigen is unknown. The source is an adult with an advanced solid tumor such as melanoma, head and neck, liver or kidney cancer. Source: CD4+ or CD8+ T cells sorted from blood, taken in a trial of the OX40 agonist ivuxolimab.

The CDR3 reads CASSPPVYNEQFF. The CDR3, as DNA: TGTGCCAGCAGCCCCCCGGTCTACAATGAGCAGTTCTTC. The chain recombines TRBV7-9 with TRBJ2-1; no clear D gene. The germline V and J ends were trimmed by 5 bases and 3 bases, with 8 bases remaining between them. The germline gives CDR1 SEHNR, CDR2 FQNEAQ (reference sequence). The CDR3 runs 13 residues. The full variable domain, rest sourced from reference TRBV7-9 and TRBJ2-1, is DTGVSQNPRHKITKRGQNVTFRCDPISEHNRLYWYRQTLGQGPEFLTYFQNEAQLEKSRLLSDRFSAERPKGSFSTLEIQRTEQGDSAMYLCASSPPVYNEQFFGPGTRLTVL.